The table lists the clone carrying this T cell receptor (beta chain) with a count of one. RNA amounts of roughly 0.5 to 1 ug underwent reverse transcription with random hexamers. Amplification of TCR beta CDR3 spanned 54 Vbeta and 13 Jbeta via immunoSEQ multiplex PCR. TCRdb itself ran the immunoSEQ multiplex PCR reads through MiXCR, one entry per CDR3 protein. The sample gives approximately 150,000 distinct CDR3 sequences, about 94% of which show up once; approximately 0.14% is in the top ten. The sample comes from a study of CD8 T cells in Susac syndrome. Sequencing targeted TCR beta in blood CD8+ and CD4+ T cells. V was clipped by 7 bases and J by 4 bases; unmatched bases: 6. Germline V gene lookup returns CDR1 MNHNS and CDR2 SASEGT. CDR3 length: 14 residues.

The chain couples TRBV6-1 to TRBJ2-1, with 8 bases aligning to TRBD1. This clonotype originated in a human donor in good health. The sample consisted of CD4+ T cells from PBMCs. CDR3 in amino acids: CASNRDRSYNEQFF. CDR3 bases: TGTGCCAGCAACCGGGACAGGAGTTACAATGAGCAGTTCTTC.